This record concerns one T cell receptor (beta chain) sequence. This sample was included in a study of blood T cell repertoires in COVID-19. Study-wide context: Acute and convalescent COVID-19 samples came from the United States, Italy and Spain.

Germline V CDR1 and CDR2: LGHDT, YNNKEL (reference sequence). V lost 0 bases and J lost 6; bases outside the gene matches: 8. The CDR3 has 15 amino acids. As handled by the study authors: Scientists estimated how many nucleated cells there were by amplifying reference gene primers. Method: immunoSEQ multiplex PCR; TCRdb's copy keeps in-frame clones and lacks some. That table gives V, J and clone size, and the DNA gave D and trimming. The sample shows some 62,000 clones, 79% of them seen only once. The material sequenced was peripheral blood. The chain uses TRBV3-1 (or the pseudogene TRBV3-2) and TRBJ2-7; 7 bases fit TRBD2. The source is a woman over 75 with active or convalescent COVID-19. Here the CDR3 DNA reads TGTGCCAGCAGCCAAGATCGGGGGGACCTACGCGAGCAGTACTTC. Amino acids: CASSQDRGDLREQYF.